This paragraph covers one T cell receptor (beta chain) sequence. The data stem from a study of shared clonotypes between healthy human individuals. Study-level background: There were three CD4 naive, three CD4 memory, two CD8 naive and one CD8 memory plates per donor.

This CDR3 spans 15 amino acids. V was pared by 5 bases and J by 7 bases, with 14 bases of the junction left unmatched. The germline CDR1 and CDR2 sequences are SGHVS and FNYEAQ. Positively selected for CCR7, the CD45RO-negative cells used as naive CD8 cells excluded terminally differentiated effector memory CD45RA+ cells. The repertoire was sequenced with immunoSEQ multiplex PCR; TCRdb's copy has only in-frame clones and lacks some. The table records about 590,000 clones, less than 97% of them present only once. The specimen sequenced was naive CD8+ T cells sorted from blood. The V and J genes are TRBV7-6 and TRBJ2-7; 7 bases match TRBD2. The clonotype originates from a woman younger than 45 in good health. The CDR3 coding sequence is TGTGCCAGCAGCCCCGGGGCGGGAGAGTATCAAGAGCAGTACTTC. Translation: CASSPGAGEYQEQYF.